This entry concerns a single TCR beta chain. No much larger clonotype is one base removed from it; base qualities were not supplied. Thawed, overnight-rested PBMC were stained with GMM-loaded CD1B tetramer, a Live/Dead dye and anti-CD3, then sorted on a FACS Aria II. C32 glucose monomycolate purified from Rhodococcus equi was loaded onto CD1B tetramers. Before cryopreservation, the PBMC used for tetramer sorting had been depleted of CD14-expressing monocytes for a separate study. From each donor, 75,000 to 100,000 tetramer-negative cells were sorted and analyzed together with the tetramer-positive cells. GMM-loaded CD1B tetramers were used to sort antigen-specific T cells from a few healthy South African adults. V is shortened by 4 bases, J by 6 bases, and the region joining them spans 12 bases. The CDR3, cysteine through phenylalanine, is 13 amino acids long. Only CDR3 DNA is held: 39 bases, read in frame from base 1. Looking up the germline V gene yields CDR1 MDHEN and CDR2 SYDVKM.

The sample originates from a study of T cells in tuberculosis (dated by TCRdb to 2016 to 2019). Regarding the study in general: The study combined CD1B tetramers and high-throughput TCR immunosequencing to characterize T cells specific for the mycobacterial lipid antigen glucose monomycolate (GMM).

Because TCR-alpha and TCR-beta chains were sequenced unpaired, no chain pairing information was available. TCR libraries were generated with the immunoSEQ multiplex PCR assay, using TCR-beta and/or TCR-alpha/delta assays for each sample. The amplified TCR libraries were sequenced using the Illumina high-throughput platform. The study's own analysis went as follows. Clustering and dimensionality reduction relied on pairwise TCRdist distances among GMM-specific receptors from T cells that were either sorted ex vivo or expanded in vitro. Sequence motifs, defined by gene usage and CDR3 content, were tested for enrichment in tetramer-positive compared with tetramer-negative populations. TCRdb retrieved this table from immuneACCESS and kept in-frame rearrangements only. Not all clones are present; in checked studies, unresolved V genes account for under half, and no reason is known for the remainder. D and trimming come from the DNA, and the V and J calls and clone size come from that table. The sample contains around 60,000 clones, under 90% of them found a single time. More than 10% of the sample goes to the ten largest clones.

General conclusions and limits of the study: The stringent sort gate may have missed T cells binding the CD1B-GMM tetramer with low affinity.

The V and J segments used are TRBV28 and TRBJ1-1; tentative D gene TRBD1, with 5 bases matching. This receptor was identified in an adult woman with latent tuberculosis. The specimen sequenced was CD1b-GMM tetramer-negative cells sorted from PBMCs. The sample's cell subset or site label, decoded: T cells not binding CD1B-GMM tetramer, sorted from same donor. The DNA is TGTGCCAGCAGTTCGAGAGACAGATCTGAAGCTTTCTTT. The resulting protein is CASSSRDRSEAFF.